This TCR beta chain was identified during a study of CD8 T cells in ankylosing spondylitis. Whole-study findings and limits: In ankylosing spondylitis blood, a motif of seven to nine highly homologous TCR beta variants appeared characteristic. CD8+ cells made up the disease-linked clones, which were relatively rare in peripheral blood.

Trimming pared 3 bases from V and 8 bases from J, leaving 10 bases between. CDR1 DFQATT and CDR2 SNEGSKA come from the germline V gene (reference sequence). The CDR3 has 11 residues. This clonotype was detected many times. The target antigen is unknown. Using quantitative 5'-RACE with molecular barcodes, the authors made TCR beta libraries. TCRdb called the 5' RACE reads again in MiXCR, with one record for every CDR3 protein. Among about 130,000 distinct CDR3 sequences, approximately 9.9% were seen once, and the ten largest hold approximately 3.5%. The chain combines TRBV20-1 with TRBJ1-1; D remains unclear. The receptor comes from a male donor with ankylosing spondylitis or in good health (not recorded which). The sequenced material came from blood, either unsorted or a sorted T cell fraction (not recorded which). The CDR3 bases are TGCAGTGCTAGCAGCCGCCGCGAAGCTTTCTTT. Translated, it gives CSASSRREAFF.